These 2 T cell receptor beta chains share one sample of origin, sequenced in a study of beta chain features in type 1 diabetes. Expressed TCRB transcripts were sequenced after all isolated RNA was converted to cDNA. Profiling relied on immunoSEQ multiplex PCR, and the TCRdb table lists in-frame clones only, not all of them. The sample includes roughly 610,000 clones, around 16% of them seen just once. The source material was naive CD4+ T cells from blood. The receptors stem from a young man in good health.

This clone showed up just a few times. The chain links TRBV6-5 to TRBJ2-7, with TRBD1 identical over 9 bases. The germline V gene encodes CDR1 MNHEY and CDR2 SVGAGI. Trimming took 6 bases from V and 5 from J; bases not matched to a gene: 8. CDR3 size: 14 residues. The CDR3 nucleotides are TGTGCCAGCAGAAAACAGGGGGCCTGGGACGAGCAGTACTTC. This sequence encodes CASRKQGAWDEQYF.

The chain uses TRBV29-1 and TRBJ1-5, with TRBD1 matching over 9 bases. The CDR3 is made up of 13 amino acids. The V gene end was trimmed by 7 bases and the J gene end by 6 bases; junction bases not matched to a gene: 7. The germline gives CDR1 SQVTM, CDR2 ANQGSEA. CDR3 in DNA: TGCAGCGCCCAACAGGGGGCAGGTCAGCCCCAGCATTTT. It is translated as CSAQQGAGQPQHF.